This TCR beta chain derives from a study of graft-versus-host responses after intestinal transplantation. Background on the study: Among the recipients, all got anti-thymocyte globulin induction and then tacrolimus and steroids for about 3 years.

CDR1 SGHRS and CDR2 YFSETQ come from the germline V gene. The CDR3 length is 12 residues. V lost 3 bases, J lost 3 bases, and 6 bases lay in between. Clones were read by immunoSEQ multiplex PCR, and TCRdb kept only the in-frame ones, dropping some. Of 90,000 to 100,000 clones listed, roughly 82% were seen once; the top ten hold under 1.5%. Here the sequenced sample was PBMCs, taken 255 days after intestinal transplant. The sequence was collected from a human patient who received an intestinal transplant, so some T cells may come from the graft donor. The genes are TRBV5-1 and TRBJ1-1, with D unclear. The CDR3 spells CASSSTYTEAFF. Here the CDR3 DNA reads TGCGCCAGCAGCTCCACCTACACTGAAGCTTTCTTT.